A selection of T cell receptor beta chains follows, all from one sample in a study of radiation and T cells in renal cell carcinoma. Measured with immunoSEQ multiplex PCR; TCRdb has only the in-frame clones, and not every one. In the table there are 130,000 or so clones, more than 70% of which are singletons. The material was blood, obtained from a patient whose treatment included radiotherapy and nephrectomy. The source is a woman in her 50s with renal cell carcinoma. Both conserved end residues are part of each CDR3. D genes are given only for firm matches. Some rows have no size entry. The others give once, few or many, or a class for an expanded clone.

j_call: TRBJ2-5; d_call: NA; v_call: TRBV5-4; clone_size: NA; cdr3_nt: TGTGCCAGCAGCTTGGGCAGAGTATTGCAAGAGACCCAGTACTTC; cdr3_aa: CASSLGRVLQETQYF
j_call: TRBJ1-6; d_call: NA; v_call: TRBV5-1; clone_size: NA; cdr3_nt: TGCGCCAGCAGCTTATCAGGGGCTATTCGATCACCCCTCCACTTT; cdr3_aa: CASSLSGAIRSPLHF
j_call: TRBJ2-5; d_call: NA; v_call: TRBV7-2; clone_size: NA; cdr3_nt: TGTGCCAGCAGCTTCCTTACGGAGACCCAGTACTTC; cdr3_aa: CASSFLTETQYF
j_call: TRBJ2-2; d_call: NA; v_call: TRBV7-7; clone_size: NA; cdr3_nt: TGTGCTAGCAGCTTAGAACACACCGGGGAGCTGTTTTTT; cdr3_aa: CASSLEHTGELFF
j_call: TRBJ1-1; d_call: NA; v_call: TRBV18; clone_size: few; cdr3_nt: TGTGCCAGCTCACCAGGGCGGAGGAACACTGAAGCTTTCTTT; cdr3_aa: CASSPGRRNTEAFF
j_call: TRBJ1-6; d_call: NA; v_call: TRBV6-6; clone_size: NA; cdr3_nt: TGTGCCAGCAGTTACTCGAGAGCTGATAATTCACCCCTCCACTTT; cdr3_aa: CASSYSRADNSPLHF
j_call: TRBJ1-1; d_call: NA; v_call: TRBV10-2; clone_size: few; cdr3_nt: TGCGCCAGCAGTGTAGGGGGTTCTGAAGCTTTCTTT; cdr3_aa: CASSVGGSEAFF
j_call: TRBJ1-5; d_call: TRBD1; v_call: TRBV18; clone_size: once; cdr3_nt: TGTGCCAGCTCACCAGCCGGGACAGGAAAATCGCCCCAGCATTTT; cdr3_aa: CASSPAGTGKSPQHF
j_call: TRBJ1-1; d_call: NA; v_call: TRBV11-3; clone_size: NA; cdr3_nt: TGTGCCAGCAGCTTAAGTCGAAACACTGAAGCTTTCTTT; cdr3_aa: CASSLSRNTEAFF
j_call: TRBJ2-7; d_call: TRBD1; v_call: TRBV7-9; clone_size: NA; cdr3_nt: TGTGCCAGCAGCCAGACAGGACAGGGGCCCCTCTACGAGCAGTACTTC; cdr3_aa: CASSQTGQGPLYEQYF
j_call: TRBJ2-5; d_call: NA; v_call: TRBV11-3; clone_size: NA; cdr3_nt: TGTGCCAGCAGCTTAGTTGGAGAGACCCAGTACTTC; cdr3_aa: CASSLVGETQYF
j_call: TRBJ1-1; d_call: NA; v_call: TRBV19; clone_size: NA; cdr3_nt: TGTGCCAGTCGGGGGGGAAAAGGATCTGAAGCTTTCTTT; cdr3_aa: CASRGGKGSEAFF
j_call: TRBJ2-6; d_call: NA; v_call: TRBV15; clone_size: NA; cdr3_nt: TGTGCCACCAGCAGAGGAAGCTCTGGGGCCAACGTCCTGACTTTC; cdr3_aa: CATSRGSSGANVLTF
j_call: TRBJ1-1; d_call: NA; v_call: TRBV18; clone_size: NA; cdr3_nt: TGTGCCAGCTCACCACGGAGGGATCTTGAAGCTTTCTTT; cdr3_aa: CASSPRRDLEAFF
j_call: TRBJ2-3; d_call: NA; v_call: TRBV6-1; clone_size: once; cdr3_nt: TGTGCCAGCAGTGAAGCGCTGGGATCTTATACGCAGTATTTT; cdr3_aa: CASSEALGSYTQYF
j_call: TRBJ1-3; d_call: NA; v_call: TRBV2; clone_size: NA; cdr3_nt: TGTGCCAGCCACGGGCATAATGGAAACACCATATATTTT; cdr3_aa: CASHGHNGNTIYF
j_call: TRBJ2-1; d_call: TRBD2; v_call: TRBV6-5; clone_size: once; cdr3_nt: TGTGCCAGCAGCTCCGGGACTAGCGGGAGAAATGAGCAGTTCTTC; cdr3_aa: CASSSGTSGRNEQFF
j_call: TRBJ1-2; d_call: TRBD1; v_call: TRBV19; clone_size: NA; cdr3_nt: TGTGCCAGTAGTATAACCCCGGGACAGGGACTCTATGGCTACACCTTC; cdr3_aa: CASSITPGQGLYGYTF
j_call: TRBJ1-6; d_call: NA; v_call: TRBV30; clone_size: NA; cdr3_nt: TGTGCCTTCGGGACAACGTATGGACCCCTCCACTTT; cdr3_aa: CAFGTTYGPLHF
j_call: TRBJ2-5; d_call: NA; v_call: TRBV2; clone_size: NA; cdr3_nt: TGTGCCAGCAGTGGCGGGGTCGAGACCCAGTACTTC; cdr3_aa: CASSGGVETQYF
j_call: TRBJ1-6; d_call: NA; v_call: TRBV19; clone_size: NA; cdr3_nt: TGTGCCAGTAGTATCATTCTTGAATCACCCCTCCACTTT; cdr3_aa: CASSIILESPLHF
j_call: TRBJ2-3; d_call: NA; v_call: TRBV11-2; clone_size: NA; cdr3_nt: TGTGCCAGCTTCCGGGGGGCCGCCACAGATACGCAGTATTTT; cdr3_aa: CASFRGAATDTQYF